Presented here are 24 T cell receptor beta chains from one specimen sequenced in a study of cytomegalovirus exposure and HLA in healthy donors. PCR used 60 Vbeta primers and 13 Jbeta primers. Sequenced by immunoSEQ multiplex PCR; TCRdb stores in-frame clones only, minus some. The data show about 95,000 clones, about four fifths seen once. The sequenced sample consisted of PBMCs. These receptors originate from a woman in her thirties or forties in good health and CMV-seropositive.

Points on this clone: The junction shows a germline mismatch at one end, possibly a read error. The chain combines TRBV7-3 with TRBJ2-3; D gene unclear. The CDR3 extends over 13 amino acids. CDR1 is SGHTA, CDR2 FQGTGA, per germline. The CDR3 sequence is CTSSLEVTDTQYF. The CDR3 DNA sequence: TGTACCAGCAGCTTAGAGGTGACAGATACGCAGTATTTT.

The chain is built from TRBV6-6 and TRBJ2-1, with 11 bases identical to TRBD2. V gave up 6 bases and J gave up 7 bases; unmatched junction bases: 8. CDR1 MNHNY and CDR2 SVGAGI come from the germline V gene (reference sequence). This CDR3 region has 15 residues. The chain's CDR3 is CASSPLAGVGNEQFF. The DNA for the CDR3 is TGTGCCAGCAGCCCACTAGCGGGAGTGGGAAATGAGCAGTTCTTC.

The CDR3 sequence: CASSSRDNNQPQHF. CDR3 DNA sequence: TGTGCCAGCAGCTCCCGGGACAACAATCAGCCCCAGCATTTT. This chain joins TRBV7-8 and TRBJ1-5; tentative D call: TRBD1 (6 bases). The germline gives CDR1 SGHVS, CDR2 FQNEAQ. The CDR3 has 14 residues. V was pared by 4 bases and J by 3 bases, with 10 bases between.

The chain combines TRBV7-3 with TRBJ2-1; 14 bases fit TRBD2. Germline loops: CDR1 SGHTA, CDR2 FQGTGA. This CDR3 has 15 residues. The V and J ends lost 4 bases and 8 bases, in that order; junction bases with no gene match: 4. As DNA, the CDR3 is TGTGCCAGCAGCTCGGGACTAGCGGGAGTCGATGAGCAGTTCTTC. It is translated as CASSSGLAGVDEQFF.

The chain employs TRBV29-1 and TRBJ1-2, with 9 bases that match TRBD1. V was pared by 3 bases and J by 7 bases, with 15 bases of the junction left unmatched. CDR3 length: 16 amino acids. Germline CDR1 is SQVTM and CDR2 is ANQGSEA. The CDR3 region has the DNA TGCAGCGTTGAGGGGGGGGTGGACAGGGGTTCATGTGGCTACACCTTC. Its protein product is CSVEGGVDRGSCGYTF.

This sequence joins TRBV28 and TRBJ1-4; perhaps TRBD1 as D (6 bases). The V end lost 5 bases, the J end lost 7 bases, and 23 bases lay between the germline ends. The CDR3 contains 17 residues. Germline CDR1 MDHEN, CDR2 SYDVKM. CDR3 in DNA: TGTGCCAGCAGTCACTACAGCCCTGGGGAAGGGGGTGAAAAACTGTTTTTT. Protein product: CASSHYSPGEGGEKLFF.

The rearrangement uses TRBV4-1 and TRBJ2-1, with a possible D match to TRBD1 (6 bases). V was clipped by 5 bases and J by 0 bases, with 17 bases between them. CDR1 is MGHRA, CDR2 YSYEKL, per germline. The CDR3 runs to 17 residues. Here the CDR3 reads CASSDIPQGISYNEQFF. Here the CDR3 DNA reads TGCGCCAGCAGCGATATACCACAGGGTATCTCCTACAATGAGCAGTTCTTC.

This clone turned up a few times. As DNA, the CDR3 is TGTGCCAGCAGCTTGTTAGGGGTCGGCGACGAGCAGTACTTC. Residues: CASSLLGVGDEQYF. The chain has TRBV5-4 and TRBJ2-7; D perhaps matches TRBD1 (5 bases). The V end lost 1 base, the J end lost 5 bases, and 13 bases lay between the germline ends. The CDR3 is 14 residues long. CDR1 is SGHNT and CDR2 is YYREEE in the germline V gene (reference sequence).

The V and J genes are TRBV19 and TRBJ2-7, with 10 bases matching TRBD2. Germline V gene lookup returns CDR1 LNHDA and CDR2 SQIVND (reference sequence). The CDR3 runs 15 residues. After removal of 5 bases from V and 4 bases from J, the junction contained 8 bases not matched to a gene. The CDR3 loop reads CASSGVAGGGYEQYF. In nucleotides, the CDR3 is TGTGCCAGTAGTGGCGTAGCGGGAGGAGGATACGAGCAGTACTTC.

This chain links TRBV11-2 with TRBJ2-7; 12 positions agree with TRBD2. Trimming cost V 4 bases and J 7 bases; bases outside gene matches: 8. CDR1 is SGHAT and CDR2 is FQNNGV in the germline V gene. The CDR3 contains 15 residues. CDR3 amino acids: CASSSRTSGTDEQYF. CDR3 in DNA: TGTGCCAGCAGCTCCCGGACTAGCGGGACTGATGAGCAGTACTTC.

This clone has a handful of counts. The genes are TRBV5-1 and TRBJ2-7; maybe TRBD2 (5 bases). Germline V CDR1 and CDR2: SGHRS, YFSETQ. Trimming shortened V by 0 bases and J by 2 bases, and 18 bases separated the two germline ends. The CDR3 has 17 amino acids. This CDR3 is CASSLAELSGAAYEQYF. In nucleotides, the CDR3 is TGCGCCAGCAGCTTGGCCGAGCTAAGCGGAGCCGCCTACGAGCAGTACTTC.

J is TRBJ2-1 and V is TRBV4-1; D perhaps matches TRBD2 (6 bases). Germline CDR1 is MGHRA and CDR2 is YSYEKL. This CDR3 contains 15 residues. V was pared by 4 bases and J by 7 bases, with 17 bases between. The CDR3 nucleotides read TGCGCCAGCAGCCGAGGAAGCATGGAGGGGAATGAGCAGTTCTTC. Protein product: CASSRGSMEGNEQFF.

The chain is built from TRBV9 and TRBJ1-2; D might be TRBD1 (5 bases). The CDR3 spans 12 residues. In germline, CDR1 is SGDLS, CDR2 YYNGEE. V was trimmed by 6 bases and J by 7 bases, leaving 13 bases between them. In DNA, the CDR3 is TGTGCCAGCAAAACGTCCGGGGGTGGCTACACCTTC. Protein sequence: CASKTSGGGYTF.

The V call is TRBV6-5, the J call TRBJ2-3; 8 nucleotides line up with TRBD2. The CDR3 loop spans 14 amino acids. V dropped 10 bases and J dropped 1; count of bases not matched to a gene: 7. Germline assignment: CDR1 MNHEY and CDR2 SVGAGI. Here the CDR3 DNA reads TGTGCCACCTCCGGGGGGGGAGGCACAGATACGCAGTATTTT. It is translated as CATSGGGGTDTQYF.

The chain joins TRBV29-1 to TRBJ2-5; TRBD2 matches 14 bases. The J segment lost 5 bases and the V segment lost 1 base, leaving 6 bases of the junction unmatched. The germline gives CDR1 SQVTM, CDR2 ANQGSEA. The CDR3 totals 16 residues. The CDR3 sequence is CSVEGGTSGSSETQYF. CDR3 in DNA: TGCAGCGTTGAAGGGGGGACTAGCGGGAGTTCCGAGACCCAGTACTTC.

This sequence joins TRBV7-8 and TRBJ1-2; TRBD1 is a possible D gene (5 bases). V was clipped by 0 bases and J by 4 bases, with 12 bases between them. CDR1 SGHVS and CDR2 FQNEAQ come from the germline V gene. The CDR3 runs to 15 residues. CDR3: CASSLAAGPSYGYTF. In DNA, the CDR3 is TGTGCCAGCAGCTTAGCGGCAGGGCCAAGCTATGGCTACACCTTC.

The CDR3 nucleotides are TGCGCCAGCAGCCGTGACGGTGGACAGGGGGCCTTTCAGTACTTC. As protein: CASSRDGGQGAFQYF. The chain couples TRBV4-1 to TRBJ2-4; 11 positions match TRBD1. Germline lookup yields CDR1 MGHRA and CDR2 YSYEKL. This CDR3 is built from 15 residues. J was trimmed by 11 bases and V by 4 bases; bases with no gene match: 10.

The gene calls are TRBV25-1 and TRBJ2-5; 8 bases match TRBD2. The J call is in doubt because the DNA end fits TRBJ2-7 better. Germline V gene data show CDR1 as MGHDK and CDR2 as SYGVNS. The CDR3 extends over 15 amino acids. The CDR3 bases are TGTGCCAGCAGTCCCAGGGGACTAGAATCCTACGAGCAGTACTTC. Its translation: CASSPRGLESYEQYF.

In this sample, this clone turned up a few times. The chain recombines TRBV25-1 with TRBJ2-3; D ambiguous. The CDR3 runs to 12 residues. Germline CDR1 and CDR2: MGHDK and SYGVNS. Trimming removed 3 bases from V and 5 bases from J, with 6 bases in between. CDR3 in amino acids: CASSERLDTQYF. The DNA of the CDR3 is TGTGCCAGCAGTGAGAGGTTAGATACGCAGTATTTT.

V usage is TRBV4-1 and J usage is TRBJ1-3; 7 bases line up with TRBD1. This CDR3 has 16 amino acids. Trimming cost V 1 base and J 0 bases; bases outside gene matches: 3. The germline V gene encodes CDR1 MGHRA and CDR2 YSYEKL. The CDR3 spells CASSQVTGASGNTIYF. The DNA of the CDR3 is TGCGCCAGCAGCCAAGTAACAGGGGCCTCTGGAAACACCATATATTTT.

This chain links TRBV11-3 with TRBJ2-5; 7 bases match TRBD2. Looked up from germline, CDR1 is SGHNT and CDR2 is YENEEA. V was pared by 1 base and J by 5 bases, with 7 bases of the junction left unmatched. The CDR3 has 15 amino acids. CDR3 sequence (DNA): TGTGCCAGCAGCTTAGGGGCCGGGAGGAGGGAGACCCAGTACTTC. Amino acids: CASSLGAGRRETQYF. Drawing the rest from reference TRBV11-3 and TRBJ2-5, the complete variable domain is EAGVVQSPRYKIIEKKQPVAFWCNPISGHNTLYWYLQNLGQGPELLIRYENEEAVDDSQLPKDRFSAERLKGVDSTLKIQPAELGDSAVYLCASSLGAGRRETQYFGPGTRLLVL.

This chain uses TRBV10-3 with TRBJ2-4; 10 bases line up with TRBD2. Germline V gives CDR1 ENHRY, CDR2 SYGVKD. V trimming: 10 bases; J trimming: 7 bases; junction bases outside the gene matches: 7. The CDR3 spans 13 residues. The DNA of the CDR3 is TGTGCCACCTCGCTAGCGGGAGTCAACATTCAGTACTTC. Protein: CATSLAGVNIQYF.

V gene TRBV6-1 combines with J gene TRBJ1-2; D call uncertain. Germline V lookup: CDR1 MNHNS, CDR2 SASEGT. The CDR3 is 13 amino acids. V lost 2 bases, J lost 2 bases, and 6 bases lay in between. CDR3: CASSETENYGYTF. The CDR3 nucleotides read TGTGCCAGCAGTGAAACAGAGAACTATGGCTACACCTTC.

This clone was seen only once. The chain employs TRBV7-2 and TRBJ1-5; D gene uncertain. In germline, CDR1 is SGHTA, CDR2 FQGNSA. This CDR3 has 13 amino acids. V was trimmed by 5 bases and J by 5 bases, leaving 10 bases between them. The CDR3 protein is CASSPSPYQPQHF. CDR3 sequence (DNA): TGTGCCAGCAGCCCTTCTCCGTATCAGCCCCAGCATTTT.